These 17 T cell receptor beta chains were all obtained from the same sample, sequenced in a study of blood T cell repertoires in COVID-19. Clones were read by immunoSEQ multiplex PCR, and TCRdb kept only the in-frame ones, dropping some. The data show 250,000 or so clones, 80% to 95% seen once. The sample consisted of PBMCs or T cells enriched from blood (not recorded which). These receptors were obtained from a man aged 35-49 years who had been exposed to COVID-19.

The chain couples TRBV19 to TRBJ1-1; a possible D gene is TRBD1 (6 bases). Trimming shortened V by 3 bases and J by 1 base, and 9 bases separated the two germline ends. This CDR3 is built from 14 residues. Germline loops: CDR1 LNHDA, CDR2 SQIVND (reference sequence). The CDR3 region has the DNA TGTGCCAGTAGTATGGGACATGGGAACACTGAAGCTTTCTTT. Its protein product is CASSMGHGNTEAFF.

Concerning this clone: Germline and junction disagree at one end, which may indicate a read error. CDR3 residues: CASRINRGSNQPQHF. Here the CDR3 DNA reads TGTGCTAGCAGAATCAACAGGGGTAGCAATCAGCCCCAGCATTTT. This chain connects TRBV7-7 to TRBJ1-5; 7 bases map to TRBD1. This CDR3 is 15 amino acids long. The V gene's germline CDR1 is SSHAT and CDR2 FNYEAQ (reference sequence).

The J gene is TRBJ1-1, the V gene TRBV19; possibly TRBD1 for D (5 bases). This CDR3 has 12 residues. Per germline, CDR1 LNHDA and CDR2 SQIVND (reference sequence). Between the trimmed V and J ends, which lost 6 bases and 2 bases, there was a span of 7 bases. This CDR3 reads CASSRENTEAFF. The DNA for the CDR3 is TGTGCCAGTAGCAGGGAAAACACTGAAGCTTTCTTT.

CDR3 in amino acids: CASSDVPSSYEQYF. CDR3 coding DNA: TGTGCCAGCAGTGATGTTCCTAGCTCCTACGAGCAGTACTTC. The chain joins TRBV6-1 to TRBJ2-7; D ambiguous. V was trimmed by 3 bases and J by 0 bases, leaving 9 bases between them. There are 14 residues in the CDR3. In germline, CDR1 is MNHNS, CDR2 SASEGT.

This chain's CDR3 is CASSRDRGMNTEAFF. In DNA form, the CDR3 reads TGTGCCAGCAGCAGGGACAGGGGAATGAACACTGAAGCTTTCTTT. The chain employs TRBV7-9 and TRBJ1-1; 10 bases align to TRBD1. Germline V lookup: CDR1 SEHNR, CDR2 FQNEAQ (reference sequence). Unmatched junction bases numbered 3, after V lost 5 bases and J lost 0 bases. This CDR3 is built from 15 residues.

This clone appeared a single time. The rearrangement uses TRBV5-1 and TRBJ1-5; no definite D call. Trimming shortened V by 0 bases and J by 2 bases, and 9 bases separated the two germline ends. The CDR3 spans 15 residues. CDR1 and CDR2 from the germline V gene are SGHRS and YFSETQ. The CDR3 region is CASSLEGRGNQPQHF. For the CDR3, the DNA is TGCGCCAGCAGCTTGGAAGGGAGAGGCAATCAGCCCCAGCATTTT.

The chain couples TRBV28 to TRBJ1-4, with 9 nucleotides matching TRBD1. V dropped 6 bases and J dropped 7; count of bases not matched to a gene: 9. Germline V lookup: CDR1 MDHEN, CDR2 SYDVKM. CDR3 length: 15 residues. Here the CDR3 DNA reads TGTGCCAGCAGCTACCCGGGACAGGGTCTTGAAAAACTGTTTTTT. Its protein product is CASSYPGQGLEKLFF.

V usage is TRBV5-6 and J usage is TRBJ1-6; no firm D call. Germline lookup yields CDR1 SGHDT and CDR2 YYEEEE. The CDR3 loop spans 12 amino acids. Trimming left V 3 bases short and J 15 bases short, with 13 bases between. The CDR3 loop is CASSSREKRLHF. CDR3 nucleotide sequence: TGTGCCAGCAGCTCCCGGGAGAAACGCCTCCACTTT.

The DNA for the CDR3 is TGTGCCAGCAGCTTATACAGGGTTGGCTCACCCCTCCACTTT. Translating it yields CASSLYRVGSPLHF. V usage is TRBV7-2 and J usage is TRBJ1-6; D is perhaps TRBD1 (6 bases). Germline CDR1 and CDR2: SGHTA and FQGNSA. Trimming took off 2 bases at V and 10 bases at J, with 12 bases between the two ends. The CDR3 has 14 residues.

The CDR3 bases are TGCGCCAGCAGCCAAGGGGCCGGGAGGGTCGATGAGCAGTTCTTC. Translation: CASSQGAGRVDEQFF. The rearrangement joins TRBV4-1 to TRBJ2-1; the match to TRBD2 covers 8 bases. Germline V gives CDR1 MGHRA, CDR2 YSYEKL. V was pared by 1 base and J by 8 bases, with 7 bases of the junction left unmatched. The CDR3 contains 15 residues.

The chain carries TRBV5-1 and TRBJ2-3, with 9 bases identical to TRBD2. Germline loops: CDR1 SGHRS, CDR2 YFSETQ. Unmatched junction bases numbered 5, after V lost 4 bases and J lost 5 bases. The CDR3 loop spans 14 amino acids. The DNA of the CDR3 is TGCGCCAGCAGCCCAGGACTAGCGAGAGATACGCAGTATTTT. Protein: CASSPGLARDTQYF.

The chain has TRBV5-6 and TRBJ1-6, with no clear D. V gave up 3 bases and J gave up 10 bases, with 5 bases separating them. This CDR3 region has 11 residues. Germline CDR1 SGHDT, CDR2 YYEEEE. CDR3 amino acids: CASSSGSPLHF. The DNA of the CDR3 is TGTGCCAGCAGCTCAGGCTCACCCCTCCACTTT. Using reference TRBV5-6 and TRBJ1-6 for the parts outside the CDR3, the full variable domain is DAGVTQSPTHLIKTRGQQVTLRCSPKSGHDTVSWYQQALGQGPQFIFQYYEEEERQRGNFPDRFSGHQFPNYSSELNVNALLLGDSALYLCASSSGSPLHFGNGTRLTVT.

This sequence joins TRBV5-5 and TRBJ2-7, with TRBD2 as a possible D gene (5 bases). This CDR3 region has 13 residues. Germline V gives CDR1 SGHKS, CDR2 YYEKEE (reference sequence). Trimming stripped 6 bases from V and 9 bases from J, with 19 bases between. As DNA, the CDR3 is TGTGCCAGCACCTTCTGGGGAATTGGAGGGCAGTACTTC. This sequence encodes CASTFWGIGGQYF.

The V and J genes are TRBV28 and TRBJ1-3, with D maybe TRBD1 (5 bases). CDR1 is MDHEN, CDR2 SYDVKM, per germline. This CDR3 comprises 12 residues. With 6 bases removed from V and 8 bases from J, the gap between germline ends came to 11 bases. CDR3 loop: CASSLAGDTIYF. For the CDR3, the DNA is TGTGCCAGCAGCTTGGCGGGGGACACCATATATTTT.

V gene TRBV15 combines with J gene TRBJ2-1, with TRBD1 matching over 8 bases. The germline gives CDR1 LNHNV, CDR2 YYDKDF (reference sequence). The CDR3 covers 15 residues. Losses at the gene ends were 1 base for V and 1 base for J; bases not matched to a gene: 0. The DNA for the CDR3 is TGTGCCACCAGCAGAGGACAGGGGTCCTACAATGAGCAGTTCTTC. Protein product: CATSRGQGSYNEQFF.

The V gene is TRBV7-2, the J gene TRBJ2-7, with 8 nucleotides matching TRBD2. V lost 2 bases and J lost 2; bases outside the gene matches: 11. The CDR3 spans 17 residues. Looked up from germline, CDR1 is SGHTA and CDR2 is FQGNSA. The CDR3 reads CASSLRTSGNITYEQYF. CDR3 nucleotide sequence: TGTGCCAGCAGCTTAAGAACTAGCGGAAATATAACCTACGAGCAGTACTTC.

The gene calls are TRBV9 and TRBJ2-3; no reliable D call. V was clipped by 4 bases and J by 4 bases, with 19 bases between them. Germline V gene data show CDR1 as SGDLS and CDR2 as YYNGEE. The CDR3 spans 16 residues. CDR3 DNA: TGTGCCAGCAGCCCCCAAAGCCCAGGTTTATCAGATACGCAGTATTTT. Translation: CASSPQSPGLSDTQYF.